The 14 T cell receptor beta chains reported below all come from one sample, sequenced in a study of T cell responses to AZD1222 COVID-19 vaccine. The data were produced by immunoSEQ multiplex PCR, yet TCRdb's version contains in-frame clones alone and is incomplete. The sample has some 150,000 clones, over 85% seen once. This specimen consisted of peripheral blood, obtained 28 days after the second AZD1222 dose. Source of these receptors: an adult who received the AZD1222 COVID-19 vaccine.

V usage is TRBV14 and J usage is TRBJ1-1; D might be TRBD1 (5 bases). Germline CDR1 and CDR2: SGHDN and FVKESK. The CDR3 has 13 residues. The V end was cut by 4 bases, the J end by 10 bases, with 16 bases between. The CDR3, as DNA: TGTGCCAGCAGCCCCCGGGGGGACCAGGGAGCTTTCTTT. This gives the protein CASSPRGDQGAFF.

The chain is built from TRBV4-3 and TRBJ1-2; a weak D match, TRBD1 (6 bases). The CDR3 loop spans 16 amino acids. V was trimmed by 1 base and J by 4 bases, leaving 16 bases between them. Germline V gives CDR1 LGHNA, CDR2 YSLEER. Here the CDR3 reads CASSQGGGPVSYGYTF. The CDR3 DNA reads as TGCGCCAGCAGCCAAGGCGGGGGGCCCGTATCCTATGGCTACACCTTC.

The J gene is TRBJ1-2, the V gene TRBV27; 11 bases agree with TRBD1. The V and J ends lost 8 bases and 10 bases, in that order; junction bases with no gene match: 3. The CDR3 consists of 11 residues. Germline V gene lookup returns CDR1 MNHEY and CDR2 SMNVEV (reference sequence). The CDR3 DNA is TGTGCCAGCGGGACAGGGGGTACCTACACCTTC. Translated: CASGTGGTYTF.

The chain carries TRBV6-5 and TRBJ1-1; 8 bases map to TRBD1. The V and J ends lost 5 bases and 4 bases, in that order; junction bases with no gene match: 9. This CDR3 comprises 15 residues. Germline V gene sequence: CDR1 MNHEY, CDR2 SVGAGI. The CDR3 region is CASSPQGVGVTEAFF. The CDR3 DNA reads as TGTGCCAGCAGTCCACAGGGGGTTGGGGTCACTGAAGCTTTCTTT.

This clone has just one count. This rearrangement joins TRBV7-2 to TRBJ2-1, with D uncertain. The CDR3 is 14 amino acids. The V gene lost 5 bases and the J gene lost 4 bases, with 12 bases spanning the gap. Germline V gene sequence: CDR1 SGHTA, CDR2 FQGNSA. The CDR3 loop is CASSHVGPYNEQFF. CDR3 DNA sequence: TGTGCCAGCAGCCACGTTGGTCCATACAATGAGCAGTTCTTC.

V is TRBV20-1 and J is TRBJ2-7, with a possible D match to TRBD1 (5 bases). CDR3 length equals 11 residues. The V gene's germline CDR1 is DFQATT and CDR2 SNEGSKA (reference sequence). Trimming left V 6 bases short and J 3 bases short, with 9 bases between. The CDR3 is CSAPDSYEQYF. CDR3 bases: TGCAGTGCCCCTGACAGCTACGAGCAGTACTTC.

The rearrangement uses TRBV11-2 and TRBJ2-2; 8 nucleotides match TRBD1. V trimming: 5 bases; J trimming: 7 bases; junction bases outside the gene matches: 6. CDR3 size: 14 residues. Per the germline V gene, CDR1 is SGHAT and CDR2 is FQNNGV. This CDR3 reads CASSPDRVGGELFF. CDR3 in DNA: TGTGCCAGCAGCCCGGACAGGGTGGGCGGGGAGCTGTTTTTT. Full variable domain (rest looked up from reference TRBV11-2 and TRBJ2-2): EAGVAQSPRYKIIEKRQSVAFWCNPISGHATLYWYQQILGQGPKLLIQFQNNGVVDDSQLPKDRFSAERLKGVDSTLKIQPAKLEDSAVYLCASSPDRVGGELFFGEGSRLTVL.

The chain is built from TRBV5-6 and TRBJ1-1; D is uncertain. Germline V lookup: CDR1 SGHDT, CDR2 YYEEEE. Trimming shortened V by 1 base and J by 1 base, and 5 bases separated the two germline ends. This CDR3 spans 13 amino acids. The CDR3 here is CASSLNPNTEAFF. The DNA of the CDR3 is TGTGCCAGCAGCTTGAATCCGAACACTGAAGCTTTCTTT.

J is TRBJ1-6 and V is TRBV15; D is unclear. CDR1 and CDR2 from the germline V gene are LNHNV and YYDKDF (reference sequence). CDR3 length equals 12 residues. The V end was cut by 8 bases, the J end by 6 bases, with 8 bases between. The CDR3, as DNA: TGTGCCACCGGCCATCTTAATTCACCCCTCCACTTT. This sequence encodes CATGHLNSPLHF. The whole variable domain, filled in from reference TRBV15 and TRBJ1-6, reads DAMVIQNPRYQVTQFGKPVTLSCSQTLNHNVMYWYQQKSSQAPKLLFHYYDKDFNNEADTPDNFQSRRPNTSFCFLDIRSPGLGDTAMYLCATGHLNSPLHFGNGTRLTVT.

The chain couples TRBV10-3 to TRBJ1-2; no firm D call. The CDR3 covers 17 residues. Trimming removed 0 bases at V and 5 bases at J, with 19 bases between. Germline V gives CDR1 ENHRY, CDR2 SYGVKD. CDR3 nucleotide sequence: TGTGCCATCAGTGAGTCGTTTCTGGGAACGCGGCGGTATGGCTACACCTTC. Its protein is CAISESFLGTRRYGYTF.

The gene calls are TRBV19 and TRBJ2-5, with unresolved D. Germline-derived CDR1 and CDR2 are LNHDA and SQIVND (reference sequence). CDR3 length: 13 residues. V lost 6 bases to trimming and J lost 4 bases, with 12 bases between them. Here the CDR3 reads CASSPDRLETQYF. The CDR3 coding sequence is TGTGCCAGTAGCCCCGATCGGCTAGAGACCCAGTACTTC.

The V call is TRBV5-4, the J call TRBJ2-1; 12 nucleotides match TRBD2. The CDR3 has 16 residues. Per germline, CDR1 SGHNT and CDR2 YYREEE (reference sequence). The ends lost 0 bases at V and 2 bases at J; junction bases unmatched: 0. The CDR3 protein is CASSLGTSGAYNEQFF. The CDR3 DNA reads as TGTGCCAGCAGCTTGGGGACTAGCGGGGCCTACAATGAGCAGTTCTTC.

The chain has TRBV28 and TRBJ1-2, with D tentatively TRBD1 (5 bases). The V and J ends lost 4 bases and 6 bases respectively, with 18 bases between them. The V gene's germline CDR1 is MDHEN and CDR2 SYDVKM. This CDR3 has 15 residues. The CDR3 DNA follows: TGTGCCAGCAGTTCCGCGGGGACTGCTTTGGATGGCTACACCTTC. This encodes CASSSAGTALDGYTF.

V usage is TRBV24-1 and J usage is TRBJ2-3; D is tentatively TRBD1 or TRBD2 (5 bases each). V shed 3 bases and J shed 1 base, with 22 bases lying between them. The CDR3 covers 19 residues. Germline V CDR1 and CDR2: KGHDR, SFDVKD. The CDR3 DNA reads TGTGCCACCAGTGATCCCTCATACGGACAAGACTATGGCACAGATACGCAGTATTTT. Translating gives CATSDPSYGQDYGTDTQYF.